This T cell receptor (beta chain) was identified in a study of shared clonotypes between healthy human individuals. The overall study: Two women and a few men aged 18 to 49 served as donors.

J lost 0 bases, V lost 2 bases, and 6 bases had no gene match. The CDR3 loop spans 17 amino acids. Germline V gene sequence: CDR1 SNHLY, CDR2 FYNNEI. Execution of the assay was at deep level. Several immunoSEQ plates held equal portions of the genomic DNA taken from each subset. In the original workflow: ImmunoSEQ junction-only sequences lacked quality scores, so their filtering differed. The protocol was immunoSEQ multiplex PCR, while the TCRdb copy is restricted to in-frame clones and leaves out a portion. V, J and clone size were drawn from that table, and D and trimming were deduced from the DNA. The table lists about 460,000 clones, over 60% of them singletons, with around 11% in the top ten.

This receptor was obtained from a middle-aged woman in good health. Some clones in this sample may be carry-over from other donors' samples. The rearrangement links TRBV2 to TRBJ2-3, with TRBD2 identical over 9 bases. The sample was PBMCs. CDR3 DNA sequence: TGTGCCAGCAGTGAAAGCGGAACTAGCGGGAGCACAGATACGCAGTATTTT. This codes for CASSESGTSGSTDTQYF.